A selection of T cell receptor beta chains follows, all from one sample in a study of CD8+CD57+ T cells in acquired aplastic anemia. MiXCR, run by TCRdb on the reads, gives a single entry per CDR3 protein. This sample has approximately 200,000 distinct CDR3 sequences, with 64% found just once. What was sequenced was sorted CD4+, CD8+, or CD8+CD57+ T cells (not recorded which) from PBMCs. These TCRs come from a human donor with severe aplastic anemia or a healthy control (not recorded which). The CDR3 runs from the conserved cysteine through the conserved F or W. D genes are given only for firm matches. Clone size is not always given. Where it is, it says once, few, many or a class for expanded clones.

D: NA
V: TRBV10-3
size: few
J: TRBJ2-7
DNA: TGTGCCATCAGTGAACAGGGCCTCGCCGAGCAGTACTTC
CDR3: CAISEQGLAEQYF

D: TRBD1
V: TRBV5-1
size: NA
J: TRBJ2-7
DNA: TGCGCCAGCAGCTTGGGGGGACAGGAGAACTACGAGCAGTACTTC
CDR3: CASSLGGQENYEQYF

D: TRBD2
V: TRBV7-2
size: NA
J: TRBJ2-7
DNA: TGTGCCAGCAGCTTCGGACTAGCGGGCTCCTCCTACGAGCAGTACTTC
CDR3: CASSFGLAGSSYEQYF

D: NA
V: TRBV29-1
size: NA
J: TRBJ2-5
DNA: TGCAGCGTTGAAGGGATGGGGGAGACCCAGTACTTC
CDR3: CSVEGMGETQYF

D: NA
V: TRBV11-2
size: many
J: TRBJ2-1
DNA: TGTGCCAGCAGCCCCACCTACAATGAGCAGTTCTTC
CDR3: CASSPTYNEQFF

D: NA
V: TRBV6-5
size: many
J: TRBJ2-4
DNA: TGTGCCAGCCACCCCCGTACGACGGTAGCCAAAAACATTCAGTACTTC
CDR3: CASHPRTTVAKNIQYF

D: TRBD1
V: TRBV24-1
size: NA
J: TRBJ2-1
DNA: TGTGCCACCAGTGACCGCGGGACAGGGAAGAATGAGCAGTTCTTC
CDR3: CATSDRGTGKNEQFF

D: NA
V: TRBV2
size: few
J: TRBJ2-1
DNA: TGTGCCAGCAGCGATCGGACGGGCCCAGTGGGGCAGTTCTTC
CDR3: CASSDRTGPVGQFF

D: NA
V: TRBV10-1
size: NA
J: TRBJ2-7
DNA: TGCGCCAGCAGTGAGGGTCTGGGTAGCCTAAACTTC
CDR3: CASSEGLGSLNF

D: NA
V: TRBV5-8
size: many
J: TRBJ2-2
DNA: TGTGCCAGCATTAACCCGAACACCGGGGAGCTGTTTTTT
CDR3: CASINPNTGELFF

D: NA
V: TRBV5-5
size: many
J: TRBJ2-5
DNA: TGTGCCAGCAGCACTACCGGATTGGCAGGGGAGACCCAGTACTTC
CDR3: CASSTTGLAGETQYF

D: TRBD1
V: TRBV29-1
size: few
J: TRBJ1-2
DNA: TGCAGCGTTGAAGGGTGGGACAGGGCTAACTATGGCTACACCTTC
CDR3: CSVEGWDRANYGYTF

D: NA
V: TRBV20-1
size: NA
J: TRBJ2-1
DNA: TGCAGTGCTAGAGCTTTACTAGCCCCAACCAATGAGCAGTTCTTC
CDR3: CSARALLAPTNEQFF

D: TRBD2
V: TRBV7-2
size: many
J: TRBJ2-5
DNA: TGTGCCAGCAGCTTGTACCGAGCGGGGGCCCAAGAGACCCAGTACTTC
CDR3: CASSLYRAGAQETQYF

D: NA
V: TRBV19
size: NA
J: TRBJ2-7
DNA: TGTGCCAGTAGTCCGGGGGTGTCCTACGAGCAGTACTTC
CDR3: CASSPGVSYEQYF

D: TRBD2
V: TRBV7-9
size: NA
J: TRBJ2-5
DNA: TGTGCCAGCAGCCTGCTAGCGGGGGACGTGGAGACCCAGTACTTC
CDR3: CASSLLAGDVETQYF

D: TRBD1
V: TRBV7-9
size: NA
J: TRBJ1-2
DNA: TGTGCCAGCAGCTCCTCTGACAGGGGTAACTATGGCTACACCTTC
CDR3: CASSSSDRGNYGYTF

D: NA
V: TRBV7-8
size: NA
J: TRBJ2-7
DNA: TGTGCCAGCAGCTTAGTTGGGCAGGGGCGCAGCGAGCAGTACTTC
CDR3: CASSLVGQGRSEQYF

D: NA
V: TRBV10-1
size: NA
J: TRBJ1-1
DNA: TGCGCCAGCAGCGCGGAAGGAAACACTGAAGCTTTCTTT
CDR3: CASSAEGNTEAFF

D: TRBD1
V: TRBV7-9
size: NA
J: TRBJ1-2
DNA: TGTGCCAGCAGAGCAACAGGGGGCTATGGCTACACCTTC
CDR3: CASRATGGYGYTF

D: NA
V: TRBV5-1
size: NA
J: TRBJ1-1
DNA: TGCGCCAGCAGCTTGGATAACCAGAACACTGAAGCTTTCTTT
CDR3: CASSLDNQNTEAFF

D: NA
V: TRBV6-6
size: NA
J: TRBJ2-5
DNA: TGTGCCAGCAGTTACCTCCTACCCGCGAGGGGACCGGAGACCCAGTACTTC
CDR3: CASSYLLPARGPETQYF

D: NA
V: TRBV29-1
size: once
J: TRBJ2-1
DNA: TGCAGCGTTGAAGAGCATAACTACAATGAGCAGTTCTTC
CDR3: CSVEEHNYNEQFF

D: NA
V: TRBV29-1
size: NA
J: TRBJ1-2
DNA: TGCAGCGTCCGAGGGGTGGGAGGCGACTATGGCTACACCTTC
CDR3: CSVRGVGGDYGYTF

D: TRBD2
V: TRBV5-1
size: NA
J: TRBJ2-7
DNA: TGCGCCAGCAGCTTGTCCCTAGCGGGGGACTCCTACGAGCAGTACTTC
CDR3: CASSLSLAGDSYEQYF

D: NA
V: TRBV11-2
size: many
J: TRBJ2-7
DNA: TGTGCCAGCAGCCCGGCCGGGAGAGGAAACGAGCAGTACTTC
CDR3: CASSPAGRGNEQYF

D: NA
V: TRBV2
size: many
J: TRBJ1-6
DNA: TGTGCCAGCAGTGAGGGGACACCTAATTCACCCCTCCACTTT
CDR3: CASSEGTPNSPLHF

D: NA
V: TRBV5-1
size: NA
J: TRBJ1-4
DNA: TGCGCCAGCAGCTTGGTCACAGGGAAAGAAAAACTGTTTTTT
CDR3: CASSLVTGKEKLFF

D: NA
V: TRBV5-6
size: many
J: TRBJ2-2
DNA: TGTGCCAGCAGCTTACGATGGTGGCCCACCGGGGAGCTGTTTTTT
CDR3: CASSLRWWPTGELFF

D: NA
V: TRBV15
size: few
J: TRBJ2-7
DNA: TGTGCCACCAGCAGAGATTTTCTAGCGCAGGGGGCCTACGAGCAGTACTTC
CDR3: CATSRDFLAQGAYEQYF

D: NA
V: TRBV5-1
size: many
J: TRBJ2-7
DNA: TGCGCCAGCAGCTCAGGACAGCACTACGAGCAGTACTTC
CDR3: CASSSGQHYEQYF